The 14 T cell receptor beta chains below were found in one sample sequenced in a study of T cell changes during pregnancy in multiple sclerosis. TCRdb's copy holds only in-frame clones and misses some; the assay was immunoSEQ multiplex PCR. The data show roughly 64,000 clones, 90% to 97% seen once. This specimen was CD8+ T cells from peripheral blood mononuclear cells, taken after pregnancy. The receptors were gathered from a female donor with multiple sclerosis, enrolled in a pregnancy study.

The V and J genes are TRBV5-8 and TRBJ2-5; D is perhaps TRBD1 (5 bases). The CDR3 is 15 residues long. Germline CDR1 reads SGHTS; CDR2 reads YDEGEE. V was pared by 0 bases and J by 4 bases, with 13 bases between. The CDR3: CASSLDRGRSETQYF. CDR3 DNA sequence: TGTGCCAGCAGCTTGGATAGGGGTCGTTCAGAGACCCAGTACTTC.

This clone was seen just once. This rearrangement joins TRBV28 to TRBJ2-1; 7 bases are a match to TRBD2. The trim removed 4 bases at V and 5 bases at J, leaving 8 bases unmatched. Germline V CDR1 and CDR2: MDHEN, SYDVKM. The length of the CDR3 is 15 residues. This chain's CDR3 is CASSSGLGSDNEQFF. In DNA form, the CDR3 reads TGTGCCAGCAGTTCAGGACTAGGTTCCGACAATGAGCAGTTCTTC.

V is TRBV11-2 and J is TRBJ1-2; perhaps TRBD1 as D (5 bases). The CDR3 is 18 residues long. CDR1 and CDR2 (germline): SGHAT, FQNNGV. V lost 0 bases and J 8 bases, leaving 25 bases between the germline ends. CDR3 amino acids: CASSLDPDPRRKGSGYTF. CDR3 nucleotides: TGTGCCAGCAGCTTAGACCCAGACCCCCGACGGAAGGGGTCAGGCTACACCTTC.

The V gene is TRBV2, the J gene TRBJ2-1; TRBD1 agrees at 7 bases. CDR3 size: 12 residues. J gave up 4 bases and V 8 bases, and 2 bases lay outside the gene matches. Per germline, CDR1 SNHLY and CDR2 FYNNEI. DNA of the CDR3: TGTGCCAGCCAGGACAGGTACAATGAGCAGTTCTTC. Amino acid sequence: CASQDRYNEQFF.

The chain carries TRBV27 and TRBJ1-1; maybe TRBD1 (5 bases). The V end was cut by 6 bases, the J end by 3 bases, with 14 bases between. There are 14 residues in the CDR3. Germline V gives CDR1 MNHEY, CDR2 SMNVEV (reference sequence). CDR3 in amino acids: CASSLVGGDTEAFF. As DNA, the CDR3 is TGTGCCAGCAGCCTAGTTGGAGGGGACACTGAAGCTTTCTTT.

The chain recombines TRBV2 with TRBJ2-7, with 12 bases matching TRBD1. This CDR3 has 16 amino acids. CDR1 and CDR2 from the germline V gene are SNHLY and FYNNEI. Trimming removed 6 bases from V and 5 bases from J; junction bases left unmatched: 11. CDR3 coding DNA: TGTGCCAGCAGCGCGCCGGGACAGGGGGCGAGGGACGAGCAGTACTTC. It codes for CASSAPGQGARDEQYF.

The V call is TRBV7-9, the J call TRBJ2-7; 11 bases map to TRBD1. V was clipped by 1 base and J by 4 bases; unmatched bases: 3. CDR3 length: 15 residues. Germline CDR1 is SEHNR and CDR2 is FQNEAQ (reference sequence). CDR3 in DNA: TGTGCCAGCAGCTTAGAGGACAGGGGGCTATACGAGCAGTACTTC. Translated, it gives CASSLEDRGLYEQYF.

The chain has TRBV13 and TRBJ2-5, with TRBD2 matching 14 bases. The CDR3 consists of 17 residues. CDR1 is PRHDT and CDR2 is FYEKMQ in the germline V gene (reference sequence). With V trimmed by 4 bases and J by 4 bases, 8 bases remained unmatched. In DNA, the CDR3 is TGTGCCAGCAGCTCCACCGGGACTAGCGGGAGCGGAGAGACCCAGTACTTC. Translation gives CASSSTGTSGSGETQYF.

The chain couples TRBV10-3 to TRBJ2-5, with a weak D call TRBD1 (5 bases). Trimming took off 0 bases at V and 5 bases at J, with 19 bases between the two ends. The CDR3 is made up of 17 amino acids. Looked up from germline, CDR1 is ENHRY and CDR2 is SYGVKD. The CDR3 DNA sequence: TGTGCCATCAGTGAGTCAGACCCAGGGCAGGGATGGGAGACCCAGTACTTC. This translates into CAISESDPGQGWETQYF.

The chain couples TRBV15 to TRBJ2-7; 7 bases line up with TRBD1. The CDR3 length is 13 residues. CDR1 is LNHNV and CDR2 is YYDKDF in the germline V gene (reference sequence). V was clipped by 5 bases and J by 5 bases; unmatched bases: 6. CDR3 in DNA: TGTGCCACCAGCTTGGGACAGAGCGACGAGCAGTACTTC. This encodes CATSLGQSDEQYF.

The chain is built from TRBV28 and TRBJ2-3; perhaps TRBD2 as D (5 bases). Germline CDR1 reads MDHEN; CDR2 reads SYDVKM. This CDR3 has 13 amino acids. The V and J ends lost 4 bases and 4 bases respectively, with 9 bases between them. The CDR3 region is CASSSLDADTQYF. In DNA, the CDR3 is TGTGCCAGCAGTTCACTAGACGCAGATACGCAGTATTTT.

CDR3 in amino acids: CAPGGRGVDSNQPQHF. The DNA for the CDR3 is TGTGCCCCCGGGGGAAGAGGTGTTGATAGCAATCAGCCCCAGCATTTT. V is TRBV7-9 and J is TRBJ1-5, with a tentative D call TRBD1 (5 bases). There are 16 residues in the CDR3. V was shortened by 11 bases and J by 0 bases, with 20 bases between the two germline ends. Germline V gene sequence: CDR1 SEHNR, CDR2 FQNEAQ (reference sequence).

This clone was counted only a few times. The chain combines TRBV2 with TRBJ2-1; D ambiguous. The CDR3 extends over 12 amino acids. Deletions cut 8 bases from V and 4 bases from J, with 9 bases between. In germline, CDR1 is SNHLY, CDR2 FYNNEI. In nucleotides, the CDR3 is TGTGCCAGCTGGCAGTTATACAATGAGCAGTTCTTC. It is translated as CASWQLYNEQFF.

The chain recombines TRBV2 with TRBJ2-7; D might be TRBD2 (5 bases). CDR3 length equals 15 residues. Deletions cut 6 bases from V and 6 bases from J, with 21 bases between. Germline-derived CDR1 and CDR2 are SNHLY and FYNNEI. CDR3 DNA sequence: TGTGCCAGCAGCGTCCCCCAGACGGGAATGCTCGAGCAGTACTTC. Protein: CASSVPQTGMLEQYF.